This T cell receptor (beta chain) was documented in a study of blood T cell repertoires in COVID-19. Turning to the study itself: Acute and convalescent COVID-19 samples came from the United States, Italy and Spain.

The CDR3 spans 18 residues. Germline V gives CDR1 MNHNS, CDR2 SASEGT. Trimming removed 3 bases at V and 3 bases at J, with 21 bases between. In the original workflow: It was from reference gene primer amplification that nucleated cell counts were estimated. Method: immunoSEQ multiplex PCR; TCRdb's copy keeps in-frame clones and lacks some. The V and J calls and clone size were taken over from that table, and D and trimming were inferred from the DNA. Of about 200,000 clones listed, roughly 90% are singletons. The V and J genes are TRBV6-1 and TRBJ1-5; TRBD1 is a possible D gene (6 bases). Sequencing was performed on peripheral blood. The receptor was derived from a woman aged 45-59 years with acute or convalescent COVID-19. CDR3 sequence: CASSDGPGGQAANQPQHF. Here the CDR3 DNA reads TGTGCCAGCAGTGACGGTCCGGGGGGCCAGGCTGCCAATCAGCCCCAGCATTTT.